What follows are 12 T cell receptor beta chains derived from one specimen sequenced in a study of OX40 agonist ivuxolimab in advanced cancers. The table came from immunoSEQ multiplex PCR; TCRdb's copy has only in-frame clones and leaves some out. Of some 81,000 clones in the sample, around 85% were seen once. The sample in question was CD4+ or CD8+ T cells sorted from blood, obtained in a trial of the OX40 agonist ivuxolimab. These TCRs come from an adult with an advanced solid tumor such as melanoma, head and neck, liver or kidney cancer.

This clone was recorded a few times. As DNA, the CDR3 is TGTGCCAGCAGTTTCAGGGACACCGGGGAGCTGTTTTTT. It specifies CASSFRDTGELFF. The V call is TRBV28, the J call TRBJ2-2; TRBD1 might be the D (5 bases). The CDR3 covers 13 residues. V was pared by 3 bases and J by 3 bases, with 5 bases between. Germline loops: CDR1 MDHEN, CDR2 SYDVKM.

The CDR3 region is CASNSGETQYF. The DNA for the CDR3 is TGTGCCAGCAACTCTGGGGAGACCCAGTACTTC. J is TRBJ2-5 and V is TRBV19, with D unresolved. The CDR3 runs to 11 residues. Trimming took 9 bases from V and 5 from J, leaving 10 bases between them. CDR1 LNHDA and CDR2 SQIVND come from the germline V gene (reference sequence). The complete variable domain, with remaining parts taken from reference TRBV19 and TRBJ2-5, reads DGGITQSPKYLFRKEGQNVTLSCEQNLNHDAMYWYRQDPGQGLRLIYYSQIVNDFQKGDIAEGYSVSREKKESFPLTVTSAQKNPTAFYLCASNSGETQYFGPGTRLLVL.

The J gene is TRBJ2-3, the V gene TRBV19; 12 bases are a match to TRBD2. Unmatched junction bases numbered 1, after V lost 4 bases and J lost 2 bases. The CDR3 sequence is 15 residues long. Germline lookup yields CDR1 LNHDA and CDR2 SQIVND (reference sequence). The CDR3 sequence is CASSTSGGVTDTQYF. CDR3 coding DNA: TGTGCCAGTAGTACTAGCGGGGGGGTCACAGATACGCAGTATTTT. Full variable domain (rest looked up from reference TRBV19 and TRBJ2-3): DGGITQSPKYLFRKEGQNVTLSCEQNLNHDAMYWYRQDPGQGLRLIYYSQIVNDFQKGDIAEGYSVSREKKESFPLTVTSAQKNPTAFYLCASSTSGGVTDTQYFGPGTRLTVL.

V and J are TRBV28 and TRBJ2-7; 7 bases agree with TRBD1. J gave up 5 bases and V 5 bases, and 12 bases lay outside the gene matches. Germline assignment: CDR1 MDHEN and CDR2 SYDVKM. The CDR3 spans 15 residues. CDR3 in DNA: TGTGCCAGCAGTCGCTTAACAGGGGTCGGCGACGAGCAGTACTTC. Its translation is CASSRLTGVGDEQYF.

V is TRBV2 and J is TRBJ1-6; D remains ambiguous. The CDR3 has 13 amino acids. Trimming left V 2 bases short and J 9 bases short, with 8 bases between. CDR1 and CDR2 from the germline V gene are SNHLY and FYNNEI. The CDR3 DNA reads as TGTGCCAGCAGTGAAAGTGAGGTTTCACCCCTCCACTTT. Its protein is CASSESEVSPLHF.

The chain has TRBV5-5 and TRBJ2-7; D possibly corresponds to TRBD2 (5 bases). Germline V gene sequence: CDR1 SGHKS, CDR2 YYEKEE (reference sequence). This CDR3 is built from 14 residues. Between the trimmed V and J ends, which lost 2 bases and 3 bases, there was a span of 12 bases. The CDR3 DNA is TGTGCCAGCAGCTTCCCTGGACTGATCTACGAGCAGTACTTC. It specifies CASSFPGLIYEQYF.

This clone was detected only a few times. The genes are TRBV4-1 and TRBJ1-5; D not resolved. Germline V gene lookup returns CDR1 MGHRA and CDR2 YSYEKL. V was pared by 5 bases and J by 2 bases, with 10 bases between. The CDR3 runs 14 residues. DNA of the CDR3: TGCGCCAGCAGCGACGCTGGTCGCAATCAGCCCCAGCATTTT. Encoded protein: CASSDAGRNQPQHF.

This chain links TRBV7-2 with TRBJ2-1; TRBD2 matches at 11 bases. From germline, CDR1 is SGHTA and CDR2 FQGNSA. CDR3 length: 12 amino acids. As DNA, the CDR3 is TGTGCTCGGGGGGGGACTAGCGGTGAGCAGTTCTTC. This gives the protein CARGGTSGEQFF.

This rearrangement joins TRBV7-6 to TRBJ2-3, with 8 bases aligning to TRBD2. The length of the CDR3 is 16 residues. The ends lost 0 bases at V and 1 base at J; junction bases unmatched: 3. Germline CDR1 is SGHVS and CDR2 is FNYEAQ. CDR3 DNA sequence: TGTGCCAGCAGCTTAGCAGGGACTAGAGGCACAGATACGCAGTATTTT. It codes for CASSLAGTRGTDTQYF.

The V gene is TRBV5-6, the J gene TRBJ1-5; a possible D gene is TRBD1 (5 bases). CDR1 is SGHDT, CDR2 YYEEEE, per germline. CDR3 length equals 18 residues. The ends were cut back, 4 bases at V and 0 bases at J, with 20 bases in the middle. CDR3 nucleotides: TGTGCCAGCAGCCGAAGACAAAATCGGGGGAATAGCAATCAGCCCCAGCATTTT. Amino acid sequence: CASSRRQNRGNSNQPQHF.

This chain links TRBV5-5 with TRBJ1-2; D remains unclear. There are 16 residues in the CDR3. Germline CDR1 is SGHKS and CDR2 is YYEKEE (reference sequence). V was trimmed by 0 bases and J by 4 bases, leaving 16 bases between them. This CDR3 is CASSLGSLRVRYGYTF. The CDR3 bases are TGTGCCAGCAGCTTGGGATCTTTACGGGTTCGCTATGGCTACACCTTC.

The chain uses TRBV28 and TRBJ2-7; D is possibly TRBD1 (6 bases). V was clipped by 3 bases and J by 5 bases, with 14 bases between them. Per germline, CDR1 MDHEN and CDR2 SYDVKM. This CDR3 region has 14 residues. The CDR3 reads CASSFRGYEDEQYF. CDR3 in DNA: TGTGCCAGCAGTTTCAGGGGTTATGAGGACGAGCAGTACTTC.